This record concerns one TCR beta chain sequence. Produced via immunoSEQ multiplex PCR; TCRdb's table is partial and in-frame only. The profile covers about 150,000 clones, with about 90% appearing a single time and 3.5% to 4.5% taken by the ten largest. The CDR3 has 15 residues. The V gene's germline CDR1 is SGHTA and CDR2 FQGNSA. V dropped 1 base and J dropped 2 bases, with 9 bases sitting between them. The data derive from a study of blood T cell repertoires in COVID-19. About the research overall: From T cells, B-cell-depleted T cells, or PBMCs came the material, which was cDNA or gDNA.

The study drew participants aged roughly 18 to 95 years from 20 to 30 US areas. During the 2 weeks before they entered the study, exposed participants had met someone with a PCR-confirmed or clinician-diagnosed COVID-19 case. The clonotype originates from a woman aged 40 to 49 who had been exposed to COVID-19. Material: PBMCs or T cells enriched from blood (not recorded which). The chain links TRBV7-2 to TRBJ1-5, with D unresolved. The CDR3 loop reads CASSLVGFRNQPQHF. CDR3 coding DNA: TGTGCCAGCAGCTTAGTCGGGTTTCGCAATCAGCCCCAGCATTTT.